Only a few counts were recorded for the clone carrying this TCR beta chain. This sample was taken from a study of T-cell reconstitution after alpha-beta-depleted transplantation in children. Preparation of the TCRbeta library was carried out with unique molecular identifiers. Each CDR3 protein gets one entry after TCRdb re-called the PCR reads with MiXCR. The sample lists hundreds of thousands of distinct CDR3 sequences; approximately 15% were seen once. Trimming pared 3 bases from V and 7 bases from J, leaving 6 bases between. The CDR3 is 11 amino acids. The sequenced sample was PBMCs from the stem cell graft donor, obtained from the stem cell graft. The TCR sequence derives from a human donor who donated a stem cell graft to a child with acute myeloid leukemia. The chain has TRBV12-3 or TRBV12-4 and TRBJ1-2, with no clear D. CDR3 in amino acids: CASSFESGYTF. CDR3 nucleotide sequence: TGTGCCAGCAGTTTCGAGAGTGGCTACACCTTC.